The rows below give T cell receptor beta chains drawn from one sample of a study of CD8 T cells in Susac syndrome. One entry per CDR3 protein, called by TCRdb with MiXCR from the immunoSEQ multiplex PCR reads. The data contain approximately 140,000 distinct CDR3 sequences, about 95% of them singletons. What was sequenced was CD4+ T cells from PBMCs. The receptor set was obtained from a human donor with multiple sclerosis. CDR3s include the opening cysteine and the closing phenylalanine or tryptophan. D genes are given only for firm matches. Only some rows state a clone size, as once, few, many or a class for expanded clones.

v_call,clone_size,j_call,d_call,cdr3_nt,cdr3_aa
TRBV9,NA,TRBJ2-5,TRBD1,TGTGCCAGCAGCGCTAGGATCGGACAGGGGGAACAAGAGACCCAGTACTTC,CASSARIGQGEQETQYF
TRBV7-9,NA,TRBJ2-1,TRBD2,TGTGCCAGCAGCTTAGGACTAGCGGACAATGAGCAGTTCTTC,CASSLGLADNEQFF
TRBV7-9,NA,TRBJ1-5,TRBD1,TGTGCCAGCAGCTTCGGGACAGGGTCTTTTCAGCCCCAGCATTTT,CASSFGTGSFQPQHF
TRBV7-2,NA,TRBJ1-2,NA,TGTGCCAGCAGCTTAGCTACAGCCTATGGCTACACCTTC,CASSLATAYGYTF
TRBV3-1,NA,TRBJ1-1,NA,TGTGCCAGCAGGAGAGGGACTGAAGCTTTCTTT,CASRRGTEAFF
TRBV6-5,NA,TRBJ1-1,NA,TGTGCCAGCAGTTACACAGGGTTGATTGCTTTCTTT,CASSYTGLIAFF
TRBV12-3/TRBV12-4,NA,TRBJ1-1,NA,TGTGCCAGCAGCCGATTCGGACCTGAAGCTTTCTTT,CASSRFGPEAFF
TRBV25-1,NA,TRBJ2-7,NA,TGTGCCAGCAGGGCACAGGTATCCTACGAGCAGTACTTC,CASRAQVSYEQYF
TRBV7-9,NA,TRBJ1-2,NA,TGTGCCAGCAAGTCCGATCCCGACTATGGCTACACCTTC,CASKSDPDYGYTF
TRBV6-4,NA,TRBJ1-6,NA,TGTGCCAGCAGTGACTCAGGGAGAGGCTCACCCCTCCACTTT,CASSDSGRGSPLHF
TRBV7-9,NA,TRBJ2-1,NA,TGTACCAGCAGCTTATTGCGGAATGAGCAGTTCTTC,CTSSLLRNEQFF
TRBV27,once,TRBJ1-6,NA,TGTGCCAGCAGTTTTACAGATAATTCACCCCTCCACTTT,CASSFTDNSPLHF
TRBV5-1,NA,TRBJ1-4,NA,TGCGCCAGCAGCTTGGGGGCCTCCTACGAAAAACTGTTTTTT,CASSLGASYEKLFF
TRBV7-2,NA,TRBJ1-5,NA,TGTGCCAGCAGCCCCAGGCAGGGTCAGCCCCAGCATTTT,CASSPRQGQPQHF
TRBV7-2,NA,TRBJ2-2,NA,TGTGCCAGCAGCCCTCAAGGGTGGAACACCGGGGAGCTGTTTTTT,CASSPQGWNTGELFF
TRBV6-6,NA,TRBJ1-5,TRBD1,TGTGCCAGCACCCTGGGGACAGGGTTTGGCAATCAGCCCCAGCATTTT,CASTLGTGFGNQPQHF
TRBV20-1,NA,TRBJ2-4,NA,TGCAGTGCTGGCACACTACGGGAAAACATTCAGTACTTC,CSAGTLRENIQYF
TRBV6-1,NA,TRBJ1-5,NA,TGTGCCAGCAGTGTGGATTTTCTCGGGCCCCAGCATTTT,CASSVDFLGPQHF
TRBV6-2/TRBV6-3,NA,TRBJ1-1,NA,TGTGCCAGCAGGCCCAGAATGAACACTGAAGCTTTCTTT,CASRPRMNTEAFF
TRBV18,NA,TRBJ2-7,NA,TGTGCCAGCTCGCTTCACACAACGGGGGGCACCTACGAGCAGTACTTC,CASSLHTTGGTYEQYF
TRBV19,NA,TRBJ2-7,TRBD2,TGTGCCAGTAGGCTAGCGGAGGGCTCCTACGAGCAGTACTTC,CASRLAEGSYEQYF
TRBV24-1,NA,TRBJ2-5,TRBD1,TGTGCCACCAGTCCGGGACAGGGACCCCAAGAGACCCAGTACTTC,CATSPGQGPQETQYF
TRBV14,NA,TRBJ2-1,NA,TGTGCCAGCAGCCAAGATTCCCGGCCAGGGGATTTCAACAATGAGCAGTTCTTC,CASSQDSRPGDFNNEQFF
TRBV7-8,NA,TRBJ1-5,NA,TGTGCCAGCAGCGCCCAGGATAATCTGCCCCAGCATTTT,CASSAQDNLPQHF
TRBV6-1,NA,TRBJ2-7,TRBD1,TGTGCCAGCAGTGTGGACAGGGGTCCCTACGAGCAGTACTTC,CASSVDRGPYEQYF
TRBV20-1,NA,TRBJ2-5,TRBD2,TGCAGTGCCAATCCCCTCCTAGCGGGGGAACAAGAGACCCAGTACTTC,CSANPLLAGEQETQYF
TRBV5-1,few,TRBJ1-1,TRBD1,TGCGCCAGCAGCTTGCGACAGGGTCATGAAGCTTTCTTT,CASSLRQGHEAFF
TRBV30,NA,TRBJ2-7,NA,TGTGCCTGGGCGGGACATGGTACCACCTACGAGCAGTACTTC,CAWAGHGTTYEQYF
TRBV15,NA,TRBJ2-5,NA,TGTGCCACCAGCGGGGGGTTGGTGGCCCCGTACTTC,CATSGGLVAPYF
TRBV5-4,NA,TRBJ2-6,TRBD2,TGTGCCAGCAGCGGAACGGGACTAGCGGGAGGATCCGGGGCCAACGTCCTGACTTTC,CASSGTGLAGGSGANVLTF
TRBV27,NA,TRBJ1-6,TRBD1,TGTGCCAGCAGTCTGGGGACAGGGGCCCCCTCACCCCTCCACTTT,CASSLGTGAPSPLHF
TRBV29-1,NA,TRBJ1-2,NA,TGCAGCGTTGATTCGCACAGCTCTAACTATGGCTACACCTTC,CSVDSHSSNYGYTF
TRBV24-1,NA,TRBJ2-6,NA,TGTGCCACCAGTGTATTAGGAAACGTCCTGACTTTC,CATSVLGNVLTF
TRBV9,few,TRBJ2-1,TRBD2,TGTGCCAGCAGCGTAAGGAGCGGGGGGGTCGGTGAGCAGTTCTTC,CASSVRSGGVGEQFF
TRBV24-1,NA,TRBJ2-1,NA,TGTGCCACCAGTGGCGGGACTGAGCAGTTCTTC,CATSGGTEQFF
TRBV12-3/TRBV12-4,NA,TRBJ1-2,NA,TGTGCCAGCAGTTTAGAGGGAAGGGATGGCTACACCTTC,CASSLEGRDGYTF
TRBV12-3/TRBV12-4,NA,TRBJ1-2,NA,TGTGCCAGCAGCACACGCGTAGGGGTTGATAACTATGGCTACACCTTC,CASSTRVGVDNYGYTF
TRBV5-4,NA,TRBJ2-2,NA,TGTGCCAGCAGCTTGGCGGGTAAGATCGCCGGGGAGCTGTTTTTT,CASSLAGKIAGELFF
TRBV24-1,NA,TRBJ2-3,TRBD2,TGTGCCACCAGTGGATTAGCGGGAAGATCACCAAGCACAGATACGCAGTATTTT,CATSGLAGRSPSTDTQYF
TRBV6-5,NA,TRBJ1-6,NA,TGTGCCAGCAGTTACTCCTCAGGGAGCTCCTATAATTCACCCCTCCACTTT,CASSYSSGSSYNSPLHF
TRBV3-1,once,TRBJ2-5,NA,TGTGCCAGCAGCCATAGAGGGCGGCAAGAGACCCAGTACTTC,CASSHRGRQETQYF
TRBV20-1,NA,TRBJ2-7,NA,TGCAGTGCTAGAGATCCAGGGGCCTACGAGCAGTACTTC,CSARDPGAYEQYF
TRBV4-1,NA,TRBJ2-1,TRBD2,TGCGCCAGCAGCCTCGCTAGCGGTCTGAGCTCCTACAATGAGCAGTTCTTC,CASSLASGLSSYNEQFF
TRBV7-2,NA,TRBJ2-1,TRBD1,TGTGCCAGCAGCACGGACAGGGGACCTTACAATGAGCAGTTCTTC,CASSTDRGPYNEQFF
TRBV6-1,NA,TRBJ1-5,TRBD1,TGTGCCAGCAGCTCCGGGACAGGGCCCTTCCAGCCCCAGCATTTT,CASSSGTGPFQPQHF
TRBV14,NA,TRBJ2-7,NA,TGTGCCAGCAGCCAAGGATGGGGGAGCCCCTCCTACGAGCAGTACTTC,CASSQGWGSPSYEQYF
TRBV12-3/TRBV12-4,NA,TRBJ2-2,TRBD2,TGTGCCAGCAGTACCGGGACTAAGAACACCGGGGAGCTGTTTTTT,CASSTGTKNTGELFF
TRBV24-1,NA,TRBJ2-5,NA,TGTGCCACCAGTGCGGGCGGAAGACAAGAGACCCAGTACTTC,CATSAGGRQETQYF
TRBV9,NA,TRBJ2-4,TRBD2,TGTGCCAGCAGCGTGGGGAGGGACAAAAACATTCAGTACTTC,CASSVGRDKNIQYF
TRBV27,NA,TRBJ2-7,NA,TGTGCCAGCAGTTTATCTCTCAGGGGCAGCTACGAGCAGTACTTC,CASSLSLRGSYEQYF
TRBV19,NA,TRBJ2-2,TRBD1,TGTGCCAGTAGGATAACGACAGGGTCGAACACCGGGGAGCTGTTTTTT,CASRITTGSNTGELFF
TRBV5-1,NA,TRBJ2-3,NA,TGCGCCAGCAGCTTGGACAGATCGAATACGCAGTATTTT,CASSLDRSNTQYF
TRBV19,NA,TRBJ1-1,NA,TGTGCCAGTAGTTCGCAGAGGGGCGCTTGGACTGAAGCTTTCTTT,CASSSQRGAWTEAFF
TRBV19,NA,TRBJ1-5,TRBD1,TGTGCCAGTCGTAGACAGGGCGGGAATCAGCCCCAGCATTTT,CASRRQGGNQPQHF
TRBV20-1,NA,TRBJ2-7,NA,TGCAGTGCTAGTATCTCCGGGGGCCTATACGAGCAGTACTTC,CSASISGGLYEQYF
TRBV5-1,once,TRBJ1-6,NA,TGCGCCAGCAGCAACGCGGGGTTTGATTCACCCCTCCACTTT,CASSNAGFDSPLHF
TRBV24-1,NA,TRBJ2-3,NA,TGTGCCACCAGCGAAACAGGCTTTGGTACAGATACGCAGTATTTT,CATSETGFGTDTQYF
TRBV6-5,NA,TRBJ2-7,TRBD2,TGTGCCAGCAGTTACTCATCGCCTAGCGGGAGGCCCTACGAGCAGTACTTC,CASSYSSPSGRPYEQYF
TRBV5-4,NA,TRBJ2-2,NA,TGTGCCAGCAGCTTGCAGGGTGTGAACACCGGGGAGCTGTTTTTT,CASSLQGVNTGELFF